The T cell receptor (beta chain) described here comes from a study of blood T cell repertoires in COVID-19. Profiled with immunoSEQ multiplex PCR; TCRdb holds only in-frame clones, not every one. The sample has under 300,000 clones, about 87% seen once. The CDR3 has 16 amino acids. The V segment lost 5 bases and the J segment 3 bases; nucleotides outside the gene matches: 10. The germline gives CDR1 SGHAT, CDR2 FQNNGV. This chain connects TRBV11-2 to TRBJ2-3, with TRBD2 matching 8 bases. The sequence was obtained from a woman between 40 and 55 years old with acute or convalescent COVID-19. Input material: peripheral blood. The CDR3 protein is CASSRTGGGRTDTQYF. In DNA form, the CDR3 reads TGTGCCAGCAGCCGGACGGGGGGGGGCCGGACAGATACGCAGTATTTT.